This is a list of T cell receptor beta chains from one sample in a study of shared clonotypes between healthy human individuals. Here immunoSEQ multiplex PCR was the method, and the copy in TCRdb shows in-frame clones only, minus some. The table has approximately 720,000 clones, 92% seen once. Specimen: naive CD8+ T cells sorted from blood. The receptors shown here come from a man aged 25 to 40 in good health. Each CDR3 is given with its conserved first and last residue. Each record gives: J gene, D gene, V gene, CDR3 protein, CDR3 DNA. A D gene is named only where the DNA matches it firmly.

TRBJ2-7 . TRBV5-8 CASSSPRDRSKVLYEQYF TGTGCCAGCAGCTCCCCCCGAGACAGGTCGAAGGTCCTCTACGAGCAGTACTTC
TRBJ2-3 . TRBV27 CATQLYPTDTQYF TGTGCCACCCAACTCTACCCCACAGATACGCAGTATTTT
TRBJ2-7 . TRBV10-2 CASTSGIPRPYEQYF TGCGCCAGCACATCCGGGATTCCTAGACCCTACGAGCAGTACTTC
TRBJ2-1 TRBD2 TRBV9 CASSSPSGEYNEQFF TGTGCCAGCAGCTCCCCTAGCGGAGAATACAATGAGCAGTTCTTC
TRBJ2-7 . TRBV27 CASSQSTRVYF TGTGCCAGCAGTCAGTCTACGAGGGTGTACTTC
TRBJ1-2 TRBD1 TRBV28 CASSRSRRMDRGNGDKSYTF TGTGCCAGCAGTCGAAGCCGGAGGATGGACAGGGGGAATGGGGATAAGAGCTACACCTTC
TRBJ2-3 TRBD2 TRBV13 CASSLGLAEYF TGTGCCAGCAGCTTGGGACTAGCTGAGTATTTT
TRBJ2-4 TRBD1 TRBV14 CASSQGQGDIQYF TGTGCCAGCAGCCAAGGACAGGGGGACATTCAGTACTTC
TRBJ1-4 . TRBV6-1 CASSVWGTNEKLFF TGTGCCAGCAGTGTGTGGGGAACTAATGAAAAACTGTTTTTT
TRBJ2-1 . TRBV28 CASSNTWTGRERDYNEQFF TGTGCCAGCAGCAACACCTGGACAGGGAGGGAGCGGGACTACAATGAGCAGTTCTTC
TRBJ1-1 . TRBV14 CASSQNSRPNTEAFF TGTGCCAGCAGCCAAAATTCCAGGCCGAACACTGAAGCTTTCTTT